Listed below are T cell receptor beta chains from one sample, sequenced in a study of blood T cells in healthy people across ages. TCRdb reanalysed the 5' RACE reads using MiXCR and keeps one entry per CDR3 protein. The sample lists approximately 670,000 distinct CDR3 sequences, roughly 43% occurring once. The sequenced sample consisted of blood. The receptor source for this set is a man older than 75 in good health. The CDR3 runs from the conserved cysteine through the conserved F or W. D genes are given only for firm matches. Expanded clones get a size class; other rows say once, few or many, or leave the size out.

v_gene: TRBV5-1
abundance: few
d_gene: TRBD1
j_gene: TRBJ2-7
CDR3aa: CASSYRDSSYEQYF
CDR3nt: TGCGCCAGCAGCTACCGGGACAGTTCCTACGAGCAGTACTTC

v_gene: TRBV7-9
abundance: few
d_gene: TRBD1
j_gene: TRBJ2-5
CDR3aa: CASSLHGTGGETQYF
CDR3nt: TGTGCCAGCAGCTTACACGGGACAGGCGGTGAGACCCAGTACTTC

v_gene: TRBV7-2
abundance: few
d_gene: .
j_gene: TRBJ2-7
CDR3aa: CASSRSPSSYEQYF
CDR3nt: TGTGCCAGCAGCCGTAGTCCGTCCTCCTACGAGCAGTACTTC

v_gene: TRBV20-1
abundance: .
d_gene: TRBD1
j_gene: TRBJ1-2
CDR3aa: CSAREGGQGHGYTF
CDR3nt: TGCAGTGCTAGAGAGGGGGGACAGGGACATGGCTACACCTTC

v_gene: TRBV6-2/TRBV6-3
abundance: .
d_gene: TRBD1
j_gene: TRBJ2-5
CDR3aa: CASSQGAGEQYF
CDR3nt: TGTGCCAGCAGTCAGGGGGCTGGGGAGCAGTACTTC

v_gene: TRBV6-2/TRBV6-3
abundance: .
d_gene: TRBD2
j_gene: TRBJ2-7
CDR3aa: CASSYSTRLNSGTSGMVEQYF
CDR3nt: TGTGCCAGCAGTTACTCGACTCGGCTAAATTCCGGGACTAGCGGGATGGTCGAGCAGTACTTC

v_gene: TRBV5-6
abundance: .
d_gene: .
j_gene: TRBJ1-5
CDR3aa: CASSLGGIRNQPQHF
CDR3nt: TGTGCCAGCAGCTTGGGGGGAATTAGGAATCAGCCCCAGCATTTT

v_gene: TRBV7-2
abundance: .
d_gene: .
j_gene: TRBJ2-7
CDR3aa: CASSSASGITYEQYF
CDR3nt: TGTGCCAGCAGCTCCGCCTCAGGGATTACCTACGAGCAGTACTTC

v_gene: TRBV7-8
abundance: .
d_gene: .
j_gene: TRBJ2-1
CDR3aa: CAGSSSRGEQFF
CDR3nt: TGCGCCGGCAGCTCCTCCCGTGGGGAGCAGTTCTTC

v_gene: TRBV29-1
abundance: few
d_gene: TRBD1
j_gene: TRBJ1-4
CDR3aa: CSVGDSPHEKLFF
CDR3nt: TGCAGCGTGGGGGACAGCCCCCATGAAAAACTGTTTTTT

v_gene: TRBV6-2/TRBV6-3
abundance: few
d_gene: TRBD2
j_gene: TRBJ2-1
CDR3aa: CASSYAGGLTGEQFF
CDR3nt: TGTGCCAGCAGTTACGCGGGGGGGCTCACCGGCGAGCAGTTCTTC

v_gene: TRBV20-1
abundance: .
d_gene: .
j_gene: TRBJ1-1
CDR3aa: CSAREGSVGTEAFF
CDR3nt: TGTAGTGCTAGAGAAGGTTCCGTTGGCACTGAAGCTTTCTTT

v_gene: TRBV20-1
abundance: .
d_gene: TRBD1
j_gene: TRBJ1-6
CDR3aa: CSASRQGGSPLHF
CDR3nt: TGCAGTGCTAGCCGACAGGGTGGTTCACCCCTCCACTTT

v_gene: TRBV7-9
abundance: few
d_gene: .
j_gene: TRBJ1-4
CDR3aa: CASSFGANEKLFF
CDR3nt: TGTGCCAGCAGCTTTGGCGCCAATGAAAAACTGTTTTTT

v_gene: TRBV29-1
abundance: .
d_gene: .
j_gene: TRBJ1-5
CDR3aa: CSVLQNRNQPQHF
CDR3nt: TGCAGCGTATTACAAAACCGAAATCAGCCCCAGCATTTT

v_gene: TRBV20-1
abundance: .
d_gene: .
j_gene: TRBJ2-7
CDR3aa: CSATVPADISYEQYF
CDR3nt: TGCAGTGCCACGGTCCCAGCGGACATTTCCTACGAGCAGTACTTC

v_gene: TRBV3-1
abundance: few
d_gene: .
j_gene: TRBJ2-3
CDR3aa: CASSRYTGTLRDTQYF
CDR3nt: TGTGCCAGCAGCCGCTACACCGGGACCCTTAGAGATACGCAGTATTTT

v_gene: TRBV4-2
abundance: .
d_gene: TRBD2
j_gene: TRBJ2-1
CDR3aa: CASSQLGGNRDNEQFF
CDR3nt: TGTGCCAGCAGCCAATTGGGGGGGAACCGGGACAATGAGCAGTTCTTC

v_gene: TRBV29-1
abundance: few
d_gene: .
j_gene: TRBJ2-5
CDR3aa: CSVEDPETTRETQYF
CDR3nt: TGCAGCGTTGAAGACCCCGAAACCACGCGAGAGACCCAGTACTTC

v_gene: TRBV7-9
abundance: .
d_gene: TRBD1
j_gene: TRBJ2-5
CDR3aa: CASSLAHRGQETQYF
CDR3nt: TGTGCCAGCAGCTTAGCGCACAGGGGACAAGAGACCCAGTACTTC

v_gene: TRBV7-2
abundance: .
d_gene: .
j_gene: TRBJ2-7
CDR3aa: CASSLARVEQYF
CDR3nt: TGTGCCAGCAGCTTAGCGCGGGTCGAGCAGTACTTC

v_gene: TRBV5-1
abundance: .
d_gene: TRBD2
j_gene: TRBJ2-5
CDR3aa: CASSPQSGRVSETQYF
CDR3nt: TGCGCCAGCAGCCCCCAAAGCGGGAGGGTTTCCGAGACCCAGTACTTC

v_gene: TRBV5-6
abundance: once
d_gene: .
j_gene: TRBJ2-7
CDR3aa: CASRGSEQYF
CDR3nt: TGTGCCAGCAGAGGGAGCGAGCAGTACTTC

v_gene: TRBV5-1
abundance: many
d_gene: TRBD2
j_gene: TRBJ2-7
CDR3aa: CASSGGDGYSYEQYF
CDR3nt: TGCGCCAGCAGCGGGGGGGACGGTTACTCCTACGAGCAGTACTTC

v_gene: TRBV4-3
abundance: .
d_gene: TRBD2
j_gene: TRBJ2-1
CDR3aa: CASSQDLGGVEQFF
CDR3nt: TGCGCCAGCAGCCAAGATCTGGGAGGGGTCGAGCAGTTCTTC

v_gene: TRBV24-1
abundance: .
d_gene: .
j_gene: TRBJ2-3
CDR3aa: CATSDPRTATDTQYF
CDR3nt: TGTGCCACCAGTGATCCCCGAACAGCCACAGATACGCAGTATTTT

v_gene: TRBV7-2
abundance: .
d_gene: TRBD2
j_gene: TRBJ2-5
CDR3aa: CASSLSSGSVETQYF
CDR3nt: TGTGCCAGCAGCTTGTCTAGCGGGAGTGTGGAGACCCAGTACTTC

v_gene: TRBV7-2
abundance: once
d_gene: .
j_gene: TRBJ2-1
CDR3aa: CASSVGTAYNEQFF
CDR3nt: TGTGCCAGCAGCGTAGGGACGGCCTACAATGAGCAGTTCTTC

v_gene: TRBV11-2
abundance: many
d_gene: TRBD1
j_gene: TRBJ1-2
CDR3aa: CASSFRTGGNGYTF
CDR3nt: TGTGCCAGCAGCTTCCGGACAGGGGGGAATGGCTACACCTTC

v_gene: TRBV14
abundance: .
d_gene: .
j_gene: TRBJ1-1
CDR3aa: CASSQQSGVTEAFF
CDR3nt: TGTGCCAGCAGCCAACAATCAGGGGTAACTGAAGCTTTCTTT

v_gene: TRBV10-3
abundance: .
d_gene: .
j_gene: TRBJ2-7
CDR3aa: CAISETSSYNEQYF
CDR3nt: TGTGCCATCAGTGAGACGAGCTCCTACAATGAGCAGTACTTC

v_gene: TRBV20-1
abundance: .
d_gene: TRBD1
j_gene: TRBJ1-5
CDR3aa: CSAWTGDGQPQHF
CDR3nt: TGCAGTGCTTGGACAGGGGACGGTCAGCCCCAGCATTTT

v_gene: TRBV29-1
abundance: .
d_gene: .
j_gene: TRBJ2-3
CDR3aa: CSGRAGDSTDTQYF
CDR3nt: TGCAGCGGGAGGGCAGGGGATAGCACAGATACGCAGTATTTT

v_gene: TRBV29-1
abundance: few
d_gene: .
j_gene: TRBJ1-2
CDR3aa: CSVRGYYGYTF
CDR3nt: TGCAGCGTCAGGGGATACTATGGCTACACCTTC

v_gene: TRBV7-2
abundance: few
d_gene: .
j_gene: TRBJ2-7
CDR3aa: CASSLEIGEQYF
CDR3nt: TGTGCCAGCAGCTTAGAAATAGGCGAGCAGTACTTC

v_gene: TRBV15
abundance: .
d_gene: TRBD2
j_gene: TRBJ2-1
CDR3aa: CATSRDLGSGISYNEQFF
CDR3nt: TGTGCCACCAGCAGAGATCTGGGTAGCGGGATATCCTACAATGAGCAGTTCTTC

v_gene: TRBV6-2/TRBV6-3
abundance: few
d_gene: .
j_gene: TRBJ2-3
CDR3aa: CASSYIGVDLTTDTQYF
CDR3nt: TGTGCCAGCAGTTACATCGGAGTCGATCTAACAACAGATACGCAGTATTTT

v_gene: TRBV24-1
abundance: .
d_gene: TRBD2
j_gene: TRBJ2-2
CDR3aa: CATSDPGLAAGTGELFF
CDR3nt: TGTGCCACCAGTGATCCTGGACTAGCGGCAGGTACCGGGGAGCTGTTTTTT

v_gene: TRBV10-3
abundance: .
d_gene: TRBD1
j_gene: TRBJ2-7
CDR3aa: CAIRDRDSASDEQYF
CDR3nt: TGTGCCATCAGGGACCGGGACAGCGCTTCCGACGAGCAGTACTTC

v_gene: TRBV20-1
abundance: .
d_gene: .
j_gene: TRBJ1-4
CDR3aa: CSAPRGTDEKLFF
CDR3nt: TGCAGTGCCCCCAGGGGAACTGATGAAAAACTGTTTTTT

v_gene: TRBV29-1
abundance: few
d_gene: .
j_gene: TRBJ2-2
CDR3aa: CSAGVGGELFF
CDR3nt: TGCAGCGCAGGAGTCGGGGGGGAGCTGTTTTTT

v_gene: TRBV5-1
abundance: .
d_gene: TRBD2
j_gene: TRBJ2-3
CDR3aa: CASSFALAGGVDTQYF
CDR3nt: TGCGCCAGCAGCTTCGCATTAGCGGGGGGCGTAGATACGCAGTATTTT

v_gene: TRBV20-1
abundance: .
d_gene: TRBD2
j_gene: TRBJ2-7
CDR3aa: CSASQRGDYNEQYF
CDR3nt: TGCAGTGCTAGCCAACGAGGGGACTACAATGAGCAGTACTTC

v_gene: TRBV7-2
abundance: .
d_gene: TRBD2
j_gene: TRBJ2-7
CDR3aa: CASSLGGGGPGTSGYNEQYF
CDR3nt: TGTGCCAGCAGCTTAGGGGGTGGGGGCCCCGGGACTAGCGGGTACAATGAGCAGTACTTC

v_gene: TRBV29-1
abundance: few
d_gene: .
j_gene: TRBJ2-3
CDR3aa: CSAARAGTDTQYF
CDR3nt: TGCAGCGCAGCCAGGGCCGGCACAGATACGCAGTATTTT

v_gene: TRBV9
abundance: .
d_gene: .
j_gene: TRBJ1-4
CDR3aa: CASSGLQEKLFF
CDR3nt: TGTGCCAGCAGCGGCCTCCAGGAAAAACTGTTTTTT

v_gene: TRBV7-2
abundance: .
d_gene: TRBD2
j_gene: TRBJ2-1
CDR3aa: CASSLGGGGRNEQFF
CDR3nt: TGTGCCAGCAGCTTAGGCGGGGGGGGTCGGAATGAGCAGTTCTTC

v_gene: TRBV4-2
abundance: .
d_gene: .
j_gene: TRBJ1-5
CDR3aa: CASSQVKEVNQPQHF
CDR3nt: TGTGCCAGCAGCCAAGTGAAGGAGGTAAATCAGCCCCAGCATTTT

v_gene: TRBV3-1
abundance: few
d_gene: .
j_gene: TRBJ1-1
CDR3aa: CASSQAGYTEAFF
CDR3nt: TGTGCCAGCAGCCAGGCAGGATACACTGAAGCTTTCTTT

v_gene: TRBV6-6
abundance: few
d_gene: .
j_gene: TRBJ2-7
CDR3aa: CATAGQAYEQYF
CDR3nt: TGTGCCACCGCAGGGCAGGCCTACGAGCAGTACTTC